This is a list of T cell receptor beta chains from one sample in a study of cytomegalovirus exposure and HLA in healthy donors. The data were produced by immunoSEQ multiplex PCR, yet TCRdb's version contains in-frame clones alone and is incomplete. The sample has approximately 140,000 clones; about 74% are singletons. The source material was PBMCs. Receptors were obtained from a man aged 40-49 years in good health and CMV-seropositive. Each CDR3 is given with its conserved first and last residue. D genes are given only for firm matches. Clone size is given for some rows only: seen once, a few or many times, or a class if the clone is expanded.

clone_size,d_call,j_call,v_call,cdr3_aa,cdr3_nt
-,-,TRBJ2-3,TRBV6-6,CASSSDFSLDTQYF,TGTGCCAGCAGTTCGGACTTCAGCTTAGATACGCAGTATTTT
once,TRBD1,TRBJ1-1,TRBV6-1,CASSDRGLKEAFF,TGTGCCAGCAGTGACAGGGGGCTCAAAGAAGCTTTCTTT
-,TRBD1,TRBJ1-5,TRBV19,CASSVLGQSYSNQPQHF,TGTGCCAGTAGTGTTCTGGGACAGAGCTATAGCAATCAGCCCCAGCATTTT
-,TRBD1,TRBJ2-7,TRBV5-1,CASSLSPGTGFDEQYF,TGCGCCAGCAGCTTGTCCCCCGGGACAGGGTTCGACGAGCAGTACTTC
-,TRBD1,TRBJ1-1,TRBV30,CAWLVLRTGRVWNTEAFF,TGTGCCTGGCTTGTTCTTCGGACAGGGAGAGTATGGAACACTGAAGCTTTCTTT
-,-,TRBJ2-3,TRBV7-2,CASSFSQGDTQYF,TGTGCCAGCAGCTTCTCCCAGGGAGATACGCAGTATTTT
-,TRBD1,TRBJ2-2,TRBV5-6,CASSPRSGTATGELFF,TGTGCCAGCAGCCCCAGATCCGGGACAGCCACCGGGGAGCTGTTTTTT
once,-,TRBJ2-2,TRBV5-4,CASGRVAEGTGELFF,TGTGCCAGCGGGAGAGTTGCCGAAGGCACCGGGGAGCTGTTTTTT
-,-,TRBJ2-5,TRBV14,CASRSTGKETQYF,TGTGCCAGCAGGAGTACAGGGAAAGAGACCCAGTACTTC
once,-,TRBJ2-6,TRBV9,CASSVAEGALANVLTF,TGTGCCAGCAGCGTAGCGGAGGGAGCCTTGGCCAACGTCCTGACTTTC
-,-,TRBJ2-1,TRBV21-1,CASSKTGLAGEGYNEQFF,TGTGCCAGCAGCAAAACGGGGCTGGCGGGGGAAGGATACAATGAGCAGTTCTTC
-,-,TRBJ1-1,TRBV27,CASGRGTEAFF,TGTGCCAGCGGAAGGGGTACTGAAGCTTTCTTT
-,-,TRBJ1-2,TRBV6-1,CASSERGGGGGYTF,TGTGCCAGCAGTGAAAGGGGGGGCGGGGGTGGCTACACCTTC
-,-,TRBJ2-2,TRBV20-1,CRAGVAGELFF,TGCAGGGCAGGGGTCGCCGGGGAGCTGTTTTTT
-,TRBD2,TRBJ2-1,TRBV27,CASSYSGRGGRNEQFF,TGTGCCAGCAGTTACAGCGGGAGAGGGGGTCGTAATGAGCAGTTCTTC
-,-,TRBJ1-3,TRBV5-4,CASSPNPHGNTIYF,TGTGCCAGCAGCCCCAACCCCCATGGCAACACCATATATTTT
-,-,TRBJ1-1,TRBV18,CASSPQGKTEAFF,TGTGCCAGCTCACCCCAGGGGAAAACTGAAGCTTTCTTT
-,TRBD2,TRBJ2-7,TRBV6-4,CASSSGTSGSHVKNYEQYF,TGTGCCAGCAGTAGTGGGACTAGCGGATCCCATGTAAAAAATTACGAGCAGTACTTC
-,TRBD2,TRBJ2-7,TRBV28,CASRWGGNYEQYF,TGTGCCAGCAGGTGGGGGGGGAACTACGAGCAGTACTTC
-,-,TRBJ2-2,TRBV15,CATSPELDRTGELFF,TGTGCCACCAGCCCCGAGCTAGATCGCACCGGGGAGCTGTTTTTT
-,TRBD1,TRBJ1-2,TRBV2,CASSETGGDFSGGYTF,TGTGCCAGCAGTGAAACAGGGGGCGATTTTTCTGGTGGCTACACCTTC
few,-,TRBJ2-5,TRBV6-1,CASSGQGTDLQYF,TGTGCCAGCAGTGGCCAGGGCACGGACCTTCAGTACTTC
-,-,TRBJ2-6,TRBV19,CAGSTPYYSTTSGANVLTF,TGTGCCGGTAGTACCCCCTACTACTCTACGACTTCTGGGGCCAACGTCCTGACTTTC
-,-,TRBJ2-5,TRBV7-6,CASSFERTTAGETQYF,TGTGCCAGCAGCTTCGAGAGGACTACTGCGGGAGAGACCCAGTACTTC
-,TRBD2,TRBJ2-1,TRBV11-3,CASSSRTSGPYNEQFF,TGTGCCAGCAGCTCCCGGACTAGCGGGCCGTACAATGAGCAGTTCTTC
-,TRBD2,TRBJ2-7,TRBV13,CASRRLAGSDGQYF,TGTGCCAGCAGAAGACTAGCGGGAAGTGACGGGCAGTACTTC
-,TRBD1,TRBJ1-5,TRBV28,CASSLKQGVNQPQHF,TGTGCCAGCAGTTTAAAACAGGGGGTCAATCAGCCCCAGCATTTT
-,TRBD2,TRBJ2-7,TRBV5-1,CASSLGGLAGVGEQYF,TGCGCCAGCAGCTTGGGGGGACTAGCGGGAGTAGGCGAGCAGTACTTC
-,TRBD2,TRBJ2-1,TRBV11-1,CASSLRSGRGNNEQFF,TGTGCCAGCAGCTTACGCAGCGGGAGGGGGAACAATGAGCAGTTCTTC
-,TRBD1,TRBJ1-4,TRBV10-2,CASSPSGTGDEKLFF,TGCGCCAGCAGTCCCTCAGGGACAGGGGATGAAAAACTGTTTTTT
-,-,TRBJ2-5,TRBV5-1,CASSLGLLLNQETQYF,TGCGCCAGCAGCTTGGGGTTACTACTAAACCAAGAGACCCAGTACTTC